This T cell receptor beta chain was documented in a study of breast tumors, draining lymph nodes, adjacent tissues. This CDR3 region has 15 residues. The germline gives CDR1 MNHNS, CDR2 SASEGT. MiXCR, run by TCRdb on the multiplex PCR reads, gives a single entry per CDR3 protein. The table lists around 130,000 distinct CDR3 sequences, less than 25% of them singletons, with around 2.2% in the top ten. The study's findings and limits: The lymph node origin of tumor T cells was framed as consistent with a hypothesis, not demonstrated. Luminal-like breast cancer showed significantly higher tumor–nontumor repertoire similarity than basal-like. Tumor TCR diversity was below lymph nodes but above nontumor tissue. Findings are consistent with lymph node origin and intratumoral expansion of most tumor T cells.

The lymph nodes were axillary draining lymph nodes from breast cancer patients. As for this clonotype: Its target is not known. A read error may be the cause here, since a much bigger clone is one base away.

Material: axillary lymph node tissue. The receptor was derived from a female donor with breast cancer. Some clones in this sample may be carry-over from other donors' samples. The rearrangement links TRBV6-1 to TRBJ2-2; 8 bases fit TRBD2. CDR3 sequence reads: CASKKAGEYTGGLFF. The CDR3 nucleotides read TGTGCCAGCAAGAAAGCGGGAGAGTACACCGGGGGGCTGTTTTTT.